What follows are 11 T cell receptor beta chains derived from one specimen sequenced in a study of shared clonotypes between healthy human individuals. Profiled with immunoSEQ multiplex PCR; TCRdb holds only in-frame clones, not every one. Here the sample spans about 1.1 million clones, 70% to 85% being singletons. The sequencing input was memory CD4+ T cells from PBMCs. The subset denotes: CD45RA-negative fraction. These receptors all stem from a man between 18 and 29 years old in good health. Some clones in this sample may be carry-over from other donors' samples.

This clone has only a few counts. The chain combines TRBV29-1 with TRBJ2-5; perhaps D is TRBD1 or TRBD2 (7 bases each). Germline V gene sequence: CDR1 SQVTM, CDR2 ANQGSEA. Trimming removed 4 bases from V and 5 bases from J, with 14 bases in between. The CDR3 contains 13 residues. CDR3 residues: CSVGYRGGETQYF. In nucleotides, the CDR3 is TGCAGCGTTGGATACAGGGGAGGGGAGACCCAGTACTTC.

The chain links TRBV7-3 to TRBJ2-2; 10 positions agree with TRBD2. The germline gives CDR1 SGHTA, CDR2 FQGTGA. J gave up 7 bases and V 5 bases, and 7 bases lay outside the gene matches. CDR3 length: 15 amino acids. DNA for the CDR3: TGTGCCAGCAGCCTTAGCGGGAGGAGTATCGGGGAGCTGTTTTTT. Its translation is CASSLSGRSIGELFF.

The chain couples TRBV11-2 to TRBJ2-7; the match to TRBD1 covers 8 bases. The junction had 9 bases not matched to a gene; V was cut back by 5 bases and J by 0 bases. Germline-derived CDR1 and CDR2 are SGHAT and FQNNGV. The CDR3 totals 16 residues. The CDR3 nucleotides are TGTGCCAGCAGCGTAAAGACAGGGGTCTCCTCCTACGAGCAGTACTTC. It encodes CASSVKTGVSSYEQYF.

This sequence joins TRBV7-2 and TRBJ2-7; no clear D. CDR3 length: 15 amino acids. Trimming left V 4 bases short and J 7 bases short, with 20 bases between. CDR1 is SGHTA and CDR2 is FQGNSA in the germline V gene. The DNA of the CDR3 is TGTGCCAGCAGCTCCAACTCGGTGTTAGTGGGGGAGCAGTACTTC. Its translation is CASSSNSVLVGEQYF.

Notes on this clone: This likely came from a read error, as a far larger clone is one base away. Distinct nucleotide sequences in the sample also encode this CDR3. The V gene is TRBV7-2, the J gene TRBJ1-2; 7 nucleotides align to TRBD1. Germline-derived CDR1 and CDR2 are SGHTA and FQGNSA. There are 13 residues in the CDR3. Written as DNA, the CDR3 is TGCGCCAGCAACCGACAGGGAGAGGGTGGCTACACCTTC. As protein: CASNRQGEGGYTF. Variable domain in full (rest from reference TRBV7-2 and TRBJ1-2): GAGVSQSPSNKVTEKGKDVELRCDPISGHTALYWYRQSLGQGLEFLIYFQGNSAPDKSGLPSDRFSAERTGGSVSTLTIQRTQQEDSAVYLCASNRQGEGGYTFGSGTRLTVV.

The chain couples TRBV7-2 to TRBJ1-1, with TRBD1 identical over 7 bases. V was pared by 5 bases and J by 1 base, with 4 bases of the junction left unmatched. The CDR3 is 14 amino acids. Germline V gene data show CDR1 as SGHTA and CDR2 as FQGNSA. CDR3 DNA sequence: TGTGCCAGCAGCGTCACAGGGGAGAACACTGAAGCTTTCTTT. Its translation: CASSVTGENTEAFF.

On this clone: One end of the junction varies from germline; a read error may be responsible. The chain carries TRBV29-1 and TRBJ2-3, with D possibly TRBD2 on 7 matching bases. Germline V CDR1 and CDR2: SQVTM, ANQGSEA. The CDR3 sequence is 13 residues long. The chain's CDR3 is CSLERGGSDTQYF. CDR3 bases: TGCAGCCTTGAGAGGGGGGGATCAGATACGCAGTATTTT.

The V and J genes are TRBV25-1 and TRBJ1-2; tentatively, D is TRBD1 (6 bases). Germline V gives CDR1 MGHDK, CDR2 SYGVNS. The ends were cut back, 6 bases at V and 8 bases at J, with 22 bases in the middle. The CDR3 has 15 residues. The DNA of the CDR3 is TGTGCCAGCAGCCCCGTTGGGGGCTCGATAGACGGCTACACCTTC. Translating gives CASSPVGGSIDGYTF.

This clone has just one count. The rearrangement joins TRBV6-4 to TRBJ2-1; 8 bases match TRBD2. Per germline, CDR1 MRHNA and CDR2 SNTAGT. V was pared by 5 bases and J by 8 bases, with 5 bases of the junction left unmatched. The CDR3 loop spans 13 amino acids. CDR3 in DNA: TGTGCCAGCAGTAGATTAGCGGGATATGAGCAGTTCTTC. Translating it yields CASSRLAGYEQFF.

As for this clone: Other DNA sequences within the sample encode an identical CDR3. The rearrangement links TRBV29-1 to TRBJ1-2, with D tentatively TRBD1 (5 bases). CDR3 length: 14 amino acids. V was trimmed by 6 bases and J by 0 bases, leaving 14 bases between them. The germline V gene encodes CDR1 SQVTM and CDR2 ANQGSEA. The CDR3 coding sequence is TGCAGCGTCCTGGGGACCTCCTCTAACTATGGCTACACCTTC. Its translation: CSVLGTSSNYGYTF. Full variable domain (rest looked up from reference TRBV29-1 and TRBJ1-2): SAVISQKPSRDICQRGTSLTIQCQVDSQVTMMFWYRQQPGQSLTLIATANQGSEATYESGFVIDKFPISRPNLTFSTLTVSNMSPEDSSIYLCSVLGTSSNYGYTFGSGTRLTVV.

The chain links TRBV11-1 to TRBJ2-1; weak D call: TRBD1 (6 bases). V lost 1 base to trimming and J lost 8 bases, with 15 bases between them. The CDR3 spans 15 residues. Germline-derived CDR1 and CDR2 are SGHAT and FQDESV (reference sequence). CDR3 sequence reads: CASSLDGDAGDEQFF. CDR3 DNA: TGTGCCAGCAGCTTAGATGGGGACGCAGGGGATGAGCAGTTCTTC.